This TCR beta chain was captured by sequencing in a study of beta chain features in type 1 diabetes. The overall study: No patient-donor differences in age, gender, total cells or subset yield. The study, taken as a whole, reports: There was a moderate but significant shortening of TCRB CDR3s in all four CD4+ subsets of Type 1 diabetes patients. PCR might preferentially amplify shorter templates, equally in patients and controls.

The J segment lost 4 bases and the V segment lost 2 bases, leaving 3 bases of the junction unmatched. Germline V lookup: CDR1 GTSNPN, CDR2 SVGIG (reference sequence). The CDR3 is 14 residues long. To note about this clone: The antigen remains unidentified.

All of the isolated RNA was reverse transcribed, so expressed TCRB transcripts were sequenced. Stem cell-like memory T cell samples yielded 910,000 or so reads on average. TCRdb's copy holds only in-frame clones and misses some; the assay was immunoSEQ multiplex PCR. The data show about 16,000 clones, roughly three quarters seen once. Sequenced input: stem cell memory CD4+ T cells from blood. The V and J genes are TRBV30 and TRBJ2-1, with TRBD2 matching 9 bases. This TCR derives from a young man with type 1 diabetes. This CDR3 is CAWSPSGAYNEQFF. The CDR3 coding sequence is TGTGCCTGGAGTCCTAGCGGGGCTTACAATGAGCAGTTCTTC.